Given below is one T cell receptor beta chain in context. With 8 bases clipped from V and 6 bases from J, the junction kept 5 bases outside the gene matches. This CDR3 is 14 amino acids long. Germline V lookup: CDR1 SNHLY, CDR2 FYNNEI. The patients, who ranged from 18 to 65 in age, presented with newly diagnosed hyperthyroidism lasting under 2 months. Not enrolled were patients with uncontrolled infection, other autoimmune disease, pregnancy or lactation. Diagnoses were established using clinical symptoms, serum thyroxine and TRAb, thyroid ultrasound and orbital computed tomography. The data are from a study of T cells in Graves' hyperthyroidism and ophthalmopathy. Whole-study context: Prior to any treatment, at the point of initial diagnosis, peripheral blood was collected.

Template material for amplifying TCR beta CDR3 regions consisted of RNA transcripts. In the first-round RT-PCR of the TCR CDR3, the HTBI primer set was used. Using its own MiXCR run on the multiplex PCR reads, TCRdb lists one record per CDR3 protein. Here the sample spans about 770,000 distinct CDR3 sequences, 15% to 20% being singletons. V and J are TRBV2 and TRBJ2-2, with TRBD1 matching over 11 bases. The sequenced material came from blood. The sequence was obtained from a woman between 45 and 65 years old with Graves' hyperthyroidism that later progressed to Graves' ophthalmopathy. DNA for the CDR3: TGTGCCAGCCTGGACAGGGGGCGCGCCGGGGAGCTGTTTTTT. Its translation is CASLDRGRAGELFF.